This T cell receptor (beta chain) originates from a study of vaccination and CD4 T cells after COVID-19. Overall study: Convalescent participants consisted of six males and four females, two being Hispanic. Each of the control cultures got a CEFX pool, an HIV-1 Nef pool, or no peptide.

Note on this clonotype: No antigen is known for it.

Trimming took off 6 bases at V and 2 bases at J, with 16 bases between the two ends. Germline CDR1 reads MNHNS; CDR2 reads SASEGT. The CDR3 has 15 residues. Treatment indicated: 10-day PBMC culture with coronavirus spike peptide pools or control peptides (ViraFEST assay). After culture for under twelve days, isolation of CD4+ T cells was performed by negative selection. Cultured CD4+ T cells had their DNA profiled by the Oncomine TCR Beta short-read assay. Investigators obtained genomic DNA by extraction from cultured CD4+ T cells. TCRdb re-called the PCR reads through MiXCR, storing one row per CDR3 protein. The table shows roughly 7,500 distinct CDR3 sequences, with approximately 59% occurring only once.

Material: CD4+ T cells from blood, cultured in vitro. The receptor was isolated from a human donor who had recovered from COVID-19. The chain couples TRBV6-1 to TRBJ1-2, with D perhaps matching TRBD1 (5 bases). CDR3 coding DNA: TGTGCCAGCAGCCCCCGGGGGGGAGGGAACTATGGCTACACCTTC. Protein: CASSPRGGGNYGYTF.